The rows below give T cell receptor beta chains drawn from one sample of a study of blood T cell repertoires in COVID-19. The data were produced by immunoSEQ multiplex PCR, yet TCRdb's version contains in-frame clones alone and is incomplete. Here the sample spans over 70,000 clones, 65% to 85% being singletons. Sequenced: peripheral blood. These receptors were collected from a man between 65 and 80 years old with active or convalescent COVID-19. Both conserved end residues are part of each CDR3. D genes are given only for firm matches. Size is omitted from some rows. Given values are once, few, many or a class for expanded clones.

cdr3_nt: TGCGCCACCGGTAGGAGGAGCACAGATACGCAGTATTTT
cdr3_aa: CATGRRSTDTQYF
d_call: .
j_call: TRBJ2-3
v_call: TRBV5-1
clone_size: .

cdr3_nt: TGTGCCAGCAGCCCCCACGCTAGCGGACGCACAGATACGCAGTATTTT
cdr3_aa: CASSPHASGRTDTQYF
d_call: TRBD2
j_call: TRBJ2-3
v_call: TRBV11-1
clone_size: .

cdr3_nt: TGTGCCAGTAGTGATCCCAGGGTTATCACTGAAGCTTTCTTT
cdr3_aa: CASSDPRVITEAFF
d_call: .
j_call: TRBJ1-1
v_call: TRBV19
clone_size: .

cdr3_nt: TGTGCCAGTAGTATTAGACCGGGAGACTACGAGCAGTACTTC
cdr3_aa: CASSIRPGDYEQYF
d_call: .
j_call: TRBJ2-7
v_call: TRBV19
clone_size: few

cdr3_nt: TGTGCTCCGGCCGGGGGTTTTTCGTACGAGCAGTACTTC
cdr3_aa: CAPAGGFSYEQYF
d_call: .
j_call: TRBJ2-7
v_call: TRBV12-2
clone_size: .

cdr3_nt: TGTGCCAGCAGCGTAGGGTTTGTTGGGGGACTAGCGGGGGGCCCCCAAGAGACCCAGTACTTC
cdr3_aa: CASSVGFVGGLAGGPQETQYF
d_call: TRBD2
j_call: TRBJ2-5
v_call: TRBV9
clone_size: .

cdr3_nt: TGTGCCAGCAGCTTGCCCTTCGGGTCGGCAACTAATGAAAAACTGTTTTTT
cdr3_aa: CASSLPFGSATNEKLFF
d_call: .
j_call: TRBJ1-4
v_call: TRBV5-8
clone_size: once

cdr3_nt: TGTGCAAGTCGCTTAGTCACAGCTAACTATGGCTACACCTTC
cdr3_aa: CASRLVTANYGYTF
d_call: .
j_call: TRBJ1-2
v_call: TRBV12-2
clone_size: .

cdr3_nt: TGTGCCAGCAGCCGGACAGGGGGGTACGAGCAGTACTTC
cdr3_aa: CASSRTGGYEQYF
d_call: TRBD1
j_call: TRBJ2-7
v_call: TRBV3-1/TRBV3-2
clone_size: .

cdr3_nt: TGCGCCAGCAGCTTGGGCAGGGGATTTTACGAGCAGTACTTC
cdr3_aa: CASSLGRGFYEQYF
d_call: .
j_call: TRBJ2-7
v_call: TRBV5-1
clone_size: .

cdr3_nt: TGTGCCAGCAGCTTACGAGTATCCAATGGCTACACCTTC
cdr3_aa: CASSLRVSNGYTF
d_call: .
j_call: TRBJ1-2
v_call: TRBV7-8
clone_size: .

cdr3_nt: TGTGCCAGCAGCTTACAGTTAGCATCGAAAAACATTCAGTACTTC
cdr3_aa: CASSLQLASKNIQYF
d_call: .
j_call: TRBJ2-4
v_call: TRBV11-2
clone_size: .

cdr3_nt: TGTGCCAGTAGTCAGGGGAACTCTGGAAACACCATATATTTT
cdr3_aa: CASSQGNSGNTIYF
d_call: .
j_call: TRBJ1-3
v_call: TRBV19
clone_size: .

cdr3_nt: TGTGCCAGCAGCCAAACCCCTAGCGGCCAAGAGACCCAGTACTTC
cdr3_aa: CASSQTPSGQETQYF
d_call: TRBD2
j_call: TRBJ2-5
v_call: TRBV9
clone_size: .

cdr3_nt: TGTGCCAGCAGCGTAGAGGAGATCGAGCAGTACTTC
cdr3_aa: CASSVEEIEQYF
d_call: .
j_call: TRBJ2-7
v_call: TRBV5-4
clone_size: .

cdr3_nt: TGTGCCAGCAGCTCGGGACAGGCGAAAGCTAACTATGGCTACACCTTC
cdr3_aa: CASSSGQAKANYGYTF
d_call: TRBD1
j_call: TRBJ1-2
v_call: TRBV5-4
clone_size: .

cdr3_nt: TGTGCCAGCTCACCACCGGGAGCGGGGGCGCTGGGAAACACCATATATTTT
cdr3_aa: CASSPPGAGALGNTIYF
d_call: .
j_call: TRBJ1-3
v_call: TRBV18
clone_size: .

cdr3_nt: TGTGCCAGCAGTTACGGGGAGGACCTCTATGGCTACACCTTC
cdr3_aa: CASSYGEDLYGYTF
d_call: .
j_call: TRBJ1-2
v_call: TRBV6-5
clone_size: .

cdr3_nt: TGTGCCAGCAGCTTGTTGGCACCCAATTCACCCCTCCACTTT
cdr3_aa: CASSLLAPNSPLHF
d_call: .
j_call: TRBJ1-6
v_call: TRBV5-4
clone_size: .